These T cell receptor beta chains were read from a single sample in a study of blood T cells in healthy people across ages. TCRdb re-called the 5' RACE reads through MiXCR, storing one row per CDR3 protein. Of about 1.6 million distinct CDR3 sequences listed, approximately 32% are singletons. Sequenced sample: blood. Receptor source: a woman under 40 in good health. CDR3s leave out the opening cysteine and the closing phenylalanine or tryptophan.

j_gene	v_gene	CDR3aa
TRBJ2-2	TRBV9	ASSVWRAANTGELF
TRBJ2-7	TRBV6-1	ATTTGYPSRERY
TRBJ2-3	TRBV5-1	ASSYTGDTQY
TRBJ1-2	TRBV25-1	ASSEYRLNYGYT
TRBJ2-1	TRBV20-1	SATGGSYNEQF
TRBJ2-1	TRBV2	ASNGLAGNEQF
TRBJ2-4	TRBV28	ASSPRLGLAENIQY
TRBJ2-2	TRBV15	ATSSGRPDTGELF
TRBJ2-1	TRBV7-9	ASSLTLAGKNEQF
TRBJ2-3	TRBV7-9	ASMREETDTQY
TRBJ2-7	TRBV27	ASSWTSGRVEQY
TRBJ2-7	TRBV5-1	ASSLEAVYNEQY
TRBJ1-2	TRBV29-1	SVDRSGNYGYT
TRBJ2-2	TRBV6-8	ASINLAENTGELF
TRBJ1-1	TRBV12-3/TRBV12-4	ASSPIGADTEAF
TRBJ2-5	TRBV30	AWSVGLAAKQETQY
TRBJ2-3	TRBV20-1	SASAPSDPTDTQY
TRBJ2-5	TRBV5-1	ASSIVGLAGYQETQY
TRBJ1-6	TRBV13	ASTLSSYNSPLH
TRBJ2-3	TRBV5-5	ASSSPTPPDTQY
TRBJ1-2	TRBV3-1	ASSPYTLGRGYGYT
TRBJ2-5	TRBV19	ASSIRELQETQY
TRBJ2-1	TRBV5-6	ASRELKGEQF
TRBJ2-5	TRBV7-2	ASRLATKETQY
TRBJ2-7	TRBV15	ATSIRDSAVWGEQY
TRBJ2-1	TRBV5-1	ASSLGDRTDNWEQF
TRBJ1-5	TRBV20-1	SGRGGEDRNQPQH
TRBJ2-1	TRBV6-1	ASTTGWGDEQF
TRBJ2-1	TRBV5-1	ASSPPTSGDPNEQF
TRBJ2-7	TRBV6-2/TRBV6-3	ASSGTGGFHEQY
-	TRBV20-1	SASTPDEQY
TRBJ2-2	TRBV7-2	ASSLANQRVPGELF
-	TRBV7-9	ASSYGPISEQY
TRBJ2-5	TRBV5-1	ASSLRQGTEEAQY
TRBJ1-6	TRBV30	AWSTGTAYNSPLH
TRBJ2-1	TRBV7-2	ASSLEVGGGQDEQF
TRBJ2-5	TRBV20-1	SAGTGFQETQY
TRBJ1-2	TRBV9	ASSATGARSGYT
TRBJ2-7	TRBV7-6	ASSRRLGSSYEQY
TRBJ2-7	TRBV7-9	ASSLARGASSYEQY
TRBJ2-7	TRBV5-1	ASSLQETYEQY
TRBJ2-5	TRBV14	ASSARGGLPHEQY
-	TRBV14	ASSQVSLPGVKSYEQY
TRBJ2-3	TRBV20-1	SAREGGDTQY
TRBJ2-7	TRBV12-3/TRBV12-4	ASSTPPYNEQY
TRBJ2-3	TRBV30	AWSVGQGTSTDTQY
TRBJ2-7	TRBV2	ASREEGRVNEQY
TRBJ1-4	TRBV30	AWSGLDGVGEKLF
TRBJ2-3	TRBV11-2	TSGLETTSTDTQY
TRBJ2-3	TRBV6-1	ASSERGGLAGHPADTQY
TRBJ1-1	TRBV6-5	ASSFRMGTTEAF
TRBJ2-5	TRBV5-1	ASSPGSGETQY
TRBJ2-7	TRBV20-1	SARGEQGEGYEQY
TRBJ2-7	TRBV6-1	ASSEVGGEQY